The T cell receptor beta chain described here comes from a study of human T cells and chemical hapten exposure. Study as a whole: Cases of alopecia areata, totalis or universalis occurred in a predominantly female patient group. Findings and limits, study-wide: DPC sensitization left the count of TCRs above 1 in 1000 unchanged.

As the library was built, unique molecular identifiers were attached to individual cDNA molecules. Using its own MiXCR run on the RACE reads, TCRdb lists one record per CDR3 protein. This sample yields tens of thousands of distinct CDR3 sequences, of which approximately 10% are seen a single time; around 3.2% belongs to the top ten. Time point meaning: patch test 1, 2 weeks after DPC sensitization. As for treatment: therapeutic diphenylcyclopropenone sensitization with weekly scalp DPC. Blood draws preceded each patch test application. This clonotype was counted ten times or more. What it binds is not known. The CDR3 spans 14 residues. V was shortened by 2 bases and J by 6 bases, with 13 bases between the two germline ends. Germline loops: CDR1 LGHDT, CDR2 YNNKEL (reference sequence).

The chain has TRBV3-1 and TRBJ1-1; D ambiguous. The sequences come from whole blood, collected in connection with sensitization to the hapten diphenylcyclopropenone (DPC). The clonotype originates from a woman aged 55-75 years with alopecia areata. Some clones in this sample may be carry-over from other donors' samples. CDR3 residues: CASSQWVVGAEAFF. DNA of the CDR3: TGTGCCAGCAGCCAATGGGTTGTCGGCGCTGAAGCTTTCTTT.